Reported below is one TCR beta chain. Generated by immunoSEQ multiplex PCR, the TCRdb table keeps only in-frame clones and is missing some. The sample consists of 150,000 to 200,000 clones, more than 85% of them appearing once. The data were obtained in a study of lymphopenia after photon versus proton radiotherapy. CDR1 is SGHTA, CDR2 FQGNSA, per germline. The CDR3 consists of 17 residues. V was clipped by 5 bases and J by 0 bases, with 20 bases between them. Sample: peripheral blood, taken from a patient treated with photon-based radiotherapy. The chain recombines TRBV7-2 with TRBJ2-7, with a weak D call TRBD2 (5 bases). The receptor's source is a man between 45 and 60 years old with gastric cancer. DNA of the CDR3: TGTGCCAGCAGCCGAGGGTATTCGCCACGAAGCTCCTACGAGCAGTACTTC. As protein: CASSRGYSPRSSYEQYF.